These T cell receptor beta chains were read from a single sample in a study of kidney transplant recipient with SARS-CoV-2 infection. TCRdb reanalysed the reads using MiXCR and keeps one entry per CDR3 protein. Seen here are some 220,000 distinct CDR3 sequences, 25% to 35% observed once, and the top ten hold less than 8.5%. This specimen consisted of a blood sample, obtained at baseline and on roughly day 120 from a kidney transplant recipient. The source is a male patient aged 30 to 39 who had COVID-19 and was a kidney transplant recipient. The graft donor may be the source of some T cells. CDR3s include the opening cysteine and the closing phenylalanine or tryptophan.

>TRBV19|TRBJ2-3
CASGIGDASDTQYF
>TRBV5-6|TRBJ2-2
CASSLRDRGKGTGELFF
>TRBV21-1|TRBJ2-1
CASSKLLPAGSTREQFF
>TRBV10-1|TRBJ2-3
CASSDHSPSQDTQYF
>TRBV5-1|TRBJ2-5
CASSLGDLPRETQYF
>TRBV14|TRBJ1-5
CASRRFLHRDRDSNQPQHF
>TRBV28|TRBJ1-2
CASSPSINRDGYTF
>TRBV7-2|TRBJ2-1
CASSLGKREDNEQFF
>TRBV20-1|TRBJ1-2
CSASYTQGAATF
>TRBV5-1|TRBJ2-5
CASTASGSGETQYF
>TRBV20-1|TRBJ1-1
CSAREGPAFF
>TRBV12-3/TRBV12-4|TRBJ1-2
CASSLGQGSNYGYTF
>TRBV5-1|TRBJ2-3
CAAGTGSTDTQYF
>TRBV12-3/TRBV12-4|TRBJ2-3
CASSLNIGQRGGTDTQYF
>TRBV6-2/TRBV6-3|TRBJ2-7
CASTPKVSGSYEQYF
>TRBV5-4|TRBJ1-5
CAGRIQGANQPQHF
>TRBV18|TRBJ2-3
CASSPGWRYTDTQYF
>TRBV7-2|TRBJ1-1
CASSLAGGFTEAFF
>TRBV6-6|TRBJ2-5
CASSSRRETQYF
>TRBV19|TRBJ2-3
CASSSGLAGGQGTDTQYF
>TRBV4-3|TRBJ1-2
CASSTFTGRRKTYGYTF
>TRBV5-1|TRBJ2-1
CASSSRIAGNSYNEQFF
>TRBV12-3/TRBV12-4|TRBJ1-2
CASSSSRGGYYGYTF
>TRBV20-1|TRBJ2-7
CSATAGGATSYEQYF